A single sample is the source of the 5 T cell receptor beta chains below, sequenced in a study of OX40 agonist ivuxolimab in advanced cancers. Assay used: immunoSEQ multiplex PCR; TCRdb lists only in-frame clones, some missing. The sample gives tens of thousands of clones, under 85% of which show up once; roughly 1.1% is in the top ten. This specimen was CD4+ or CD8+ T cells sorted from blood, taken in a trial of the OX40 agonist ivuxolimab. The receptors originated from an adult with an advanced solid tumor such as melanoma, head and neck, liver or kidney cancer.

This clone appeared a single time. V gene TRBV19 combines with J gene TRBJ2-5; TRBD1 matches at 8 bases. The germline V gene has CDR1 LNHDA and CDR2 SQIVND (reference sequence). The CDR3 contains 14 residues. V lost 6 bases and J lost 2; bases outside the gene matches: 5. CDR3 loop: CASSLDRGQETQYF. CDR3 coding DNA: TGTGCCAGTAGCCTCGACAGGGGTCAAGAGACCCAGTACTTC.

The chain recombines TRBV7-9 with TRBJ2-1, with TRBD1 as a possible D gene (5 bases). The CDR3 has 13 residues. Germline loops: CDR1 SEHNR, CDR2 FQNEAQ (reference sequence). V was clipped by 7 bases and J by 8 bases, with 15 bases between them. CDR3 nucleotide sequence: TGTGCCAGCACCCCCGACAGTCTCCATGAGCAGTTCTTC. It is translated as CASTPDSLHEQFF.

The chain recombines TRBV18 with TRBJ1-6; TRBD1 agrees at 7 bases. Germline CDR1 KGHSH, CDR2 LQKENI. V shed 3 bases, J shed 6 bases, and the junction held 14 bases outside the gene matches. The CDR3 is made up of 18 amino acids. Here the CDR3 DNA reads TGTGCCAGCTCACCTTTACCGCGCACAGGGGTTCGTAATTCACCCCTCCACTTT. Its protein is CASSPLPRTGVRNSPLHF.

The chain combines TRBV9 with TRBJ2-1; 9 bases line up with TRBD2. The V segment lost 0 bases and the J segment 9 bases; nucleotides outside the gene matches: 4. The CDR3 length is 14 residues. Per the germline V gene, CDR1 is SGDLS and CDR2 is YYNGEE. The chain's CDR3 is CASSVVLAGTEQFF. The CDR3 DNA sequence: TGTGCCAGCAGCGTAGTCCTAGCGGGGACTGAGCAGTTCTTC.

The chain recombines TRBV30 with TRBJ1-2; D uncertain. The germline V and J ends were trimmed by 3 bases and 1 base, with 6 bases remaining between them. The germline V gene encodes CDR1 GTSNPN and CDR2 SVGIG (reference sequence). The CDR3 is 12 residues long. CDR3 residues: CAWRVNNYGYTF. The CDR3 nucleotides are TGTGCCTGGAGGGTTAATAACTATGGCTACACCTTC.